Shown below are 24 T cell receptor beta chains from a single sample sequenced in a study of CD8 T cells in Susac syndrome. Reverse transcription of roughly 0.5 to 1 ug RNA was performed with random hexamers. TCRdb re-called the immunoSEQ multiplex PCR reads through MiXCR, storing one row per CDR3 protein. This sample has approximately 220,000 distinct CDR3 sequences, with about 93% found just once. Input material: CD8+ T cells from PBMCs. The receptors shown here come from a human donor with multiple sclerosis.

The CDR3 nucleotides are TGTGCCAGCAGCTTAACGACAGGGAGTCACACTGAAGCTTTCTTT. Translating gives CASSLTTGSHTEAFF. V usage is TRBV11-2 and J usage is TRBJ1-1; 7 bases are shared with TRBD1. There are 15 residues in the CDR3. Per germline, CDR1 SGHAT and CDR2 FQNNGV. V dropped 2 bases and J dropped 3; count of bases not matched to a gene: 6.

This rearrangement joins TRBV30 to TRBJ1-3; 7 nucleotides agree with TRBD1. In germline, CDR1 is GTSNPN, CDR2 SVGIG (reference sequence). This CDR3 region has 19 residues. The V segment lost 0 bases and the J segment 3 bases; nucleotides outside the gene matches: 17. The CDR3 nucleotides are TGTGCCTGGAGTGTACAGGGGACCCCCGAGGCATGGATTGGAAACACCATATATTTT. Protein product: CAWSVQGTPEAWIGNTIYF.

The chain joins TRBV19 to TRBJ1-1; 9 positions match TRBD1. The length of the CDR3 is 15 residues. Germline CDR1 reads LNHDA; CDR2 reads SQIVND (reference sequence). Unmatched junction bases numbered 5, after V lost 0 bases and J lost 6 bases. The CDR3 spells CASSIERDRVPEAFF. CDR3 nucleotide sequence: TGTGCCAGTAGTATAGAAAGGGACAGGGTCCCTGAAGCTTTCTTT.

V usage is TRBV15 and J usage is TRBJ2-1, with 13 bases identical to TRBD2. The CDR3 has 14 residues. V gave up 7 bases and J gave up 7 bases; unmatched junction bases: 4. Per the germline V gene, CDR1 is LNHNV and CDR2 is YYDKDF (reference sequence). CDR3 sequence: CATTPGLAGNEQFF. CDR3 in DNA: TGTGCCACCACCCCGGGACTAGCGGGGAATGAGCAGTTCTTC.

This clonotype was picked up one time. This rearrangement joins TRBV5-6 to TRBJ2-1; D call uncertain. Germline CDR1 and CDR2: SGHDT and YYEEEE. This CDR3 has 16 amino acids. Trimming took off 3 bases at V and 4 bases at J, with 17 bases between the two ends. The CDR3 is CASSSDSFIMYNEQFF. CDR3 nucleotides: TGTGCCAGCAGCTCCGACTCCTTCATAATGTACAATGAGCAGTTCTTC.

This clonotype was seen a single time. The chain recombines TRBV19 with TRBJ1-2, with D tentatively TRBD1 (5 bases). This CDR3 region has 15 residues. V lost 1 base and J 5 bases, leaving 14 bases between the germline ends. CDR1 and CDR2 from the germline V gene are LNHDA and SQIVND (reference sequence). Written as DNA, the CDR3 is TGTGCCAGTAGTATAGGAGGGGCGAACTATTATGGCTACACCTTC. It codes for CASSIGGANYYGYTF.

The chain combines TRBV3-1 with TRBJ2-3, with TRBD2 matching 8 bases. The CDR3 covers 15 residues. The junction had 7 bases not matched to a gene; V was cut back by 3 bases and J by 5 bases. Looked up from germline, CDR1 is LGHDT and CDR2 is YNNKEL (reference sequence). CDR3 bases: TGTGCCAGCAGCCATGGCGGGGGGTTTAGAGATACGCAGTATTTT. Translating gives CASSHGGGFRDTQYF.

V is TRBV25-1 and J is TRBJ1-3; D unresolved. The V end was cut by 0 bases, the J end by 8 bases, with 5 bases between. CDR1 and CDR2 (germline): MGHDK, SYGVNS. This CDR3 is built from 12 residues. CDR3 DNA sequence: TGTGCCAGCAGTGAATACGGGGACACCATATATTTT. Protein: CASSEYGDTIYF.

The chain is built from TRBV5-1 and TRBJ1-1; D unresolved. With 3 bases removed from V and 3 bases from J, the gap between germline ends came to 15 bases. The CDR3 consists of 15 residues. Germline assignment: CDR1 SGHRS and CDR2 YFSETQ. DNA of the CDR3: TGCGCCAGCAGCTCCGCATTACCCCGGGACACTGAAGCTTTCTTT. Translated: CASSSALPRDTEAFF.

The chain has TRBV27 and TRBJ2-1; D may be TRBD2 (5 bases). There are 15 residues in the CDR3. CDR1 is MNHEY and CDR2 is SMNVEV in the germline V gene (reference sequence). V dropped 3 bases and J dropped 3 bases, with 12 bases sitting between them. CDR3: CASSFGRDSYNEQFF. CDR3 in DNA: TGTGCCAGCAGTTTTGGACGGGATAGCTACAATGAGCAGTTCTTC.

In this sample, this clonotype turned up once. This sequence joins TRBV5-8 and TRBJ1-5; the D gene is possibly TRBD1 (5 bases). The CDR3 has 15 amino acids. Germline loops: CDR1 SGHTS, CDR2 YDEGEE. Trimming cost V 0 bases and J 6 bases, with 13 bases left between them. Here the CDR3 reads CASSLVSGMGQPQHF. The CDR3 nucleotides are TGTGCCAGCAGCTTGGTGTCAGGGATGGGTCAGCCCCAGCATTTT.

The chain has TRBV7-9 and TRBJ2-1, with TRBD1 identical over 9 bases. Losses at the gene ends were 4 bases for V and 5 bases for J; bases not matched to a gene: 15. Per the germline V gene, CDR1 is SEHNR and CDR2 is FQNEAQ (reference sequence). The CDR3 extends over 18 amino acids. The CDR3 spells CASSSLLSDRGHHNEQFF. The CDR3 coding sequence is TGTGCCAGCAGCTCTCTTTTATCGGACAGGGGACACCACAATGAGCAGTTCTTC.

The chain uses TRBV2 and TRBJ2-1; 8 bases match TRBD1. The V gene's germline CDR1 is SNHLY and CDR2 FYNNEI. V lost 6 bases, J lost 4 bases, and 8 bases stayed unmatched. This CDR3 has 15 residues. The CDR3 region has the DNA TGTGCCAGCAGGGCCGGACAGGGAGTTTACAATGAGCAGTTCTTC. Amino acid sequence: CASRAGQGVYNEQFF.

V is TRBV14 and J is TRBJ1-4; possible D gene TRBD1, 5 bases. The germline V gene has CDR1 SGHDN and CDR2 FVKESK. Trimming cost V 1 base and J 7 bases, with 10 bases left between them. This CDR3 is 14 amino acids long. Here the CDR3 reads CASSQVGDLEKLFF. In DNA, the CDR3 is TGTGCCAGCAGCCAAGTGGGGGACCTTGAAAAACTGTTTTTT.

The CDR3 loop reads CASSQDRAGGLSDTQYF. DNA of the CDR3: TGCGCCAGCAGCCAAGATCGGGCGGGAGGGCTGTCGGATACGCAGTATTTT. The chain is built from TRBV4-3 and TRBJ2-3, with 9 nucleotides matching TRBD2. The CDR3 is 17 amino acids. V was pared by 0 bases and J by 6 bases, with 10 bases of the junction left unmatched. Germline values: CDR1 LGHNA, CDR2 YSLEER.

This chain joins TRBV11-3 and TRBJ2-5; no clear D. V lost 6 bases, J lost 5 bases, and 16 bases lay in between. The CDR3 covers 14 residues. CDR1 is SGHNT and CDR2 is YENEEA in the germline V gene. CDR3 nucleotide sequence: TGTGCCAGCAGTCCCCCGTGGGGAAGCGAGACCCAGTACTTC. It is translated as CASSPPWGSETQYF.

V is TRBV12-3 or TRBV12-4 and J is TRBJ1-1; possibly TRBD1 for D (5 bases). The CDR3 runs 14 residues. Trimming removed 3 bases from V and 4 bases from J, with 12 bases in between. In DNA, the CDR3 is TGTGCCAGCAGTTTGGGGGATTTGGGCACTGAAGCTTTCTTT. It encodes CASSLGDLGTEAFF.

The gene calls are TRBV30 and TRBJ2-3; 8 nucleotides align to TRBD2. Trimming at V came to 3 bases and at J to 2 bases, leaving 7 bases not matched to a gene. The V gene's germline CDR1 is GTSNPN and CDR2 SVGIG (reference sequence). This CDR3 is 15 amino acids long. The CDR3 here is CAWSWSSGLTDTQYF. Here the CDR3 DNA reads TGTGCCTGGAGCTGGTCTAGCGGGCTCACAGATACGCAGTATTTT.

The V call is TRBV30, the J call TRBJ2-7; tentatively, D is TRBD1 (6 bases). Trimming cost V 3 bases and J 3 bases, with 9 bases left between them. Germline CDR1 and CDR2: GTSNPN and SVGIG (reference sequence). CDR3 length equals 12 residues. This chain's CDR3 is CAWRGDNYEQYF. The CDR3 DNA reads TGTGCCTGGAGGGGGGACAACTACGAGCAGTACTTC.

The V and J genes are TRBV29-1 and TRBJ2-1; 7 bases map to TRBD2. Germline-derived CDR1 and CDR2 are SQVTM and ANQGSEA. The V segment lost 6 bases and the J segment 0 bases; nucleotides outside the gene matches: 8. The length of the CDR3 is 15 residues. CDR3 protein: CSVYSGLSSYNEQFF. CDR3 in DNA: TGCAGCGTCTATAGCGGGCTAAGCTCCTACAATGAGCAGTTCTTC.

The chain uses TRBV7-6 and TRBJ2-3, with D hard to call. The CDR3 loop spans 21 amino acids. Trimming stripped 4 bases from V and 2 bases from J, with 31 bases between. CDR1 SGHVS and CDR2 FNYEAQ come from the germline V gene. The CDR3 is CASSSIPPIGSSLENTDTQYF. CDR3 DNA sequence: TGTGCCAGCAGCTCGATACCACCTATAGGGTCATCCTTGGAAAACACAGATACGCAGTATTTT. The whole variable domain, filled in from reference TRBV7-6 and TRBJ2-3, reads GAGVSQSPRYKVTKRGQDVALRCDPISGHVSLYWYRQALGQGPEFLTYFNYEAQQDKSGLPNDRFSAERPEGSISTLTIQRTEQRDSAMYRCASSSIPPIGSSLENTDTQYFGPGTRLTVL.

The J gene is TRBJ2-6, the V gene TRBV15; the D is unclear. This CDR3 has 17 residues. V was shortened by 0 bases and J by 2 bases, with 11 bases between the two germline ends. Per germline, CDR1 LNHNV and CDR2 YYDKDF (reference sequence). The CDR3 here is CATSRDWAPAGANVLTF. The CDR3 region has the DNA TGTGCCACCAGCAGAGATTGGGCCCCGGCTGGGGCCAACGTCCTGACTTTC.

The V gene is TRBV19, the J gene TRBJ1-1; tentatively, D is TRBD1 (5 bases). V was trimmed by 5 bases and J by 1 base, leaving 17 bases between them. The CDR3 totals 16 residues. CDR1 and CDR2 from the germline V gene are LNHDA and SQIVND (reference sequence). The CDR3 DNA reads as TGTGCCAGTAGTTCCCGCGGGGGATTAAAGAACACTGAAGCTTTCTTT. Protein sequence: CASSSRGGLKNTEAFF.

Here the CDR3 DNA reads TGCGCCAGCAGCCAAGATAGGGGGGTGGGCAATCAGCCCCAGCATTTT. Translation: CASSQDRGVGNQPQHF. The chain employs TRBV4-3 and TRBJ1-5; D is perhaps TRBD1 (6 bases). V was pared by 0 bases and J by 2 bases, with 11 bases between. Looked up from germline, CDR1 is LGHNA and CDR2 is YSLEER. The CDR3 covers 16 residues.